The present T cell receptor (beta chain) was sequenced within a study of blood T cells in healthy people across ages. Study summary: About one barcoded TCR beta cDNA was captured per two T cells.

Study findings and constraints: Calculation of diversity from one million T cells yielded estimates considered to be underestimates.

On this clonotype: Antigen: not known.

Trimming at V came to 10 bases and at J to 0 bases, leaving 8 bases not matched to a gene. The germline gives CDR1 SSHAT, CDR2 FNYEAQ (reference sequence). This CDR3 has 16 amino acids. Primed by a sample-barcoded 5' primer and a J-beta primer mix, a second PCR proceeded for roughly 6 to 12 cycles. Each CDR3 protein is one row after TCRdb ran MiXCR on the 5' RACE reads. The data contain about 1.4 million distinct CDR3 sequences, around 55% of them singletons. V gene TRBV7-7 combines with J gene TRBJ2-6, with 8 bases that match TRBD1. The specimen sequenced was blood. This receptor was obtained from a man between 18 and 29 years old in good health. CDR3 sequence reads: CATPTGEASGANVLTF. The CDR3 bases are TGTGCCACCCCGACAGGGGAGGCCTCTGGGGCCAACGTCCTGACTTTC.